This is a list of T cell receptor beta chains from one sample in a study of regulatory T cells in long-lasting Graves disease. TCRdb redid the calling of the multiplex PCR reads with MiXCR, one entry per CDR3 protein. The repertoire has 530,000 or so distinct CDR3 sequences, around 15% of them found once; the top ten carry approximately 12%. In addition, the sample was reused for a study of T cells in Graves' hyperthyroidism and ophthalmopathy.

Source: peripheral blood mononuclear cells (PBMCs), taken at new diagnosis, from a patient treated with antithyroid drugs. The receptors here all came from a man younger than 35 with Graves disease. Each CDR3 is given with its conserved first and last residue. Fields, in order: CDR3 protein, V gene.

CAWRGSGGNIQYF,TRBV30
CATSRGAGPGNTIYF,TRBV15
CASSPPWGLGTEAFF,TRBV28
CASSQGIGRGLRNQPQHF,TRBV4-1
CASSLVNWPPEAFF,TRBV7-2
CASSYSRVGAYEQYF,TRBV6-5
CAFEGEDNEQFF,TRBV5-4
CASSLVISAREAGLSSYNEQFF,TRBV28
CASSLLGTGKETQYF,TRBV7-2
CASSILGKGAGIQPQHF,TRBV19
CASSRETRSQYF,TRBV18
CASSLEGATGTYGYTF,TRBV5-1
CASSLGTGVNEQYF,TRBV28
CASSIQGADYEQYF,TRBV28
CASSTTYQETQYF,TRBV19
CASSKPDTTNTEAFF,TRBV28
CASSATVTKNIQYF,TRBV3-1
CASSTQAYEQYF,TRBV28
CASSLGLGSGYEQYF,TRBV7-2
CASSPGAGVTEAFF,TRBV27
CSAAPGVLDTGELFF,TRBV20-1
CASSPGTDPTSGSFDNEQFF,TRBV7-9
CASGQGRYTEAFF,TRBV12-3/TRBV12-4
CASSVGGSGINEQFF,TRBV9
CASSDPGTPETQYF,TRBV2
CASSAWGELFF,TRBV12-3/TRBV12-4
CASSQPGGQPQHF,TRBV28
CASSPRDYERIEQFF,TRBV14
CASRDSSGSNEQYF,TRBV2
CASSSGTGKETQYF,TRBV28
CASSSDGRTDTQYF,TRBV13
CASSLGRSSSYEQYF,TRBV9
CSAERGTMGNEQFF,TRBV20-1
CSAREFSGSLHEQFF,TRBV20-1
CASSLLETSGGHEQFF,TRBV7-9
CAIRGAATNTEAFF,TRBV10-3
CASSPPQNYEQYF,TRBV18
CASSQDGLAGVGETQYF,TRBV4-2
CATAIWTGAYEQYF,TRBV28
CASRSSGFPVAFF,TRBV5-1
CASSEFLDTQYF,TRBV10-2
CASSTGEGRETQYF,TRBV13
CSASDWGLAGANEQFF,TRBV20-1
CASSLLLAGREQYF,TRBV5-6
CASTGSGETQYF,TRBV2
CASSPRDGPSYGYTF,TRBV4-1